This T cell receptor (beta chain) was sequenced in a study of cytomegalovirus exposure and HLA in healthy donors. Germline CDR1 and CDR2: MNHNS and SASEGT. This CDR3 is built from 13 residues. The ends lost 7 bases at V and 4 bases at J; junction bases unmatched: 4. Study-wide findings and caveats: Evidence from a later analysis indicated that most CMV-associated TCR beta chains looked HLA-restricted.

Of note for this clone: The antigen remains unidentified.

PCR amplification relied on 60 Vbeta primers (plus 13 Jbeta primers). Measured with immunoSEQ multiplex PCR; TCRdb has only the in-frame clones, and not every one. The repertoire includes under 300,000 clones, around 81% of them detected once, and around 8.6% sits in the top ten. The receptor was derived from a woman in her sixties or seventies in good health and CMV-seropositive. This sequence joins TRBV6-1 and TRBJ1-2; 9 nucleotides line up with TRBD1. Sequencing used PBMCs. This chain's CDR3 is CASTTGGGYGYTF. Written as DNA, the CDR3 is TGTGCCAGCACTACAGGGGGCGGCTATGGCTACACCTTC.